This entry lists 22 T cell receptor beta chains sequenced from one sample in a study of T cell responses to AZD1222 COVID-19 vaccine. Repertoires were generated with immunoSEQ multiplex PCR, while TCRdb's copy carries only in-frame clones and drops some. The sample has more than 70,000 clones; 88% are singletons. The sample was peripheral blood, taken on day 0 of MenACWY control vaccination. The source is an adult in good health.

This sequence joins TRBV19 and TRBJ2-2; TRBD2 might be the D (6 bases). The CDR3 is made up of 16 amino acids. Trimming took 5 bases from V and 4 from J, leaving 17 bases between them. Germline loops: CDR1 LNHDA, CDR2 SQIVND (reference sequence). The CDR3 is CASSVGSGEGTGELFF. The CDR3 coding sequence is TGTGCCAGTAGTGTAGGCTCGGGAGAGGGCACCGGGGAGCTGTTTTTT. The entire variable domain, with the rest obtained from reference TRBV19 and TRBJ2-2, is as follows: DGGITQSPKYLFRKEGQNVTLSCEQNLNHDAMYWYRQDPGQGLRLIYYSQIVNDFQKGDIAEGYSVSREKKESFPLTVTSAQKNPTAFYLCASSVGSGEGTGELFFGEGSRLTVL.

DNA for the CDR3: TGTGCCAGCAGTGATTTCCTCGATCAGCCCCAGCATTTT. The encoded protein is CASSDFLDQPQHF. The chain links TRBV6-1 to TRBJ1-5; D is ambiguous. V was pared by 3 bases and J by 5 bases, with 8 bases between. Germline loops: CDR1 MNHNS, CDR2 SASEGT. This CDR3 is built from 13 residues.

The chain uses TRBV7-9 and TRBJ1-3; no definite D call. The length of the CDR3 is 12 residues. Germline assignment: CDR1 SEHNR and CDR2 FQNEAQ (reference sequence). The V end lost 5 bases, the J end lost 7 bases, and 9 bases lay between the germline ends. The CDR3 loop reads CASSPGRNTIYF. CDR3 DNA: TGTGCCAGCAGCCCAGGTCGGAACACCATATATTTT.

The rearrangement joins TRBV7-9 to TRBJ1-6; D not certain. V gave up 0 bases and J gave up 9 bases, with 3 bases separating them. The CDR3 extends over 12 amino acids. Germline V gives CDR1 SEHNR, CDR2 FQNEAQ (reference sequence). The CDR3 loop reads CASSLATSPLHF. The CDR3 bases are TGTGCCAGCAGCTTAGCTACTTCACCCCTCCACTTT.

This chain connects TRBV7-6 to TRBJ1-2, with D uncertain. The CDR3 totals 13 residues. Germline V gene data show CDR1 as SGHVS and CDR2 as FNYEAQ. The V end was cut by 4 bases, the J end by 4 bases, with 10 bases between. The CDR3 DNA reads TGTGCCAGCAGCTCCGGAGAACTCTATGGCTACACCTTC. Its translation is CASSSGELYGYTF.

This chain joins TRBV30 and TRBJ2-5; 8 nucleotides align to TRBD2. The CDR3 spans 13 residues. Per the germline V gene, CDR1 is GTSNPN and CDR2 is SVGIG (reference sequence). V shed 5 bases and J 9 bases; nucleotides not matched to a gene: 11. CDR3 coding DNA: TGTGCCTGGGGAGCGGGGGCACCTTCGCCCCAGTACTTC. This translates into CAWGAGAPSPQYF.

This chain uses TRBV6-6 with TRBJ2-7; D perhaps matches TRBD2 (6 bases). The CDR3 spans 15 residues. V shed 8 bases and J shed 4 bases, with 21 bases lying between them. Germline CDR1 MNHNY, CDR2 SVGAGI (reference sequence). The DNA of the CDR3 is TGTGCCAGCGGGCAAACCGGGACTGCCGCTTACGAGCAGTACTTC. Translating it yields CASGQTGTAAYEQYF.

CDR3 protein: CASSGTGSGGYTF. For the CDR3, the DNA is TGTGCCAGCAGCGGGACAGGGTCTGGAGGCTACACCTTC. The rearrangement uses TRBV2 and TRBJ1-2; TRBD1 matches 9 bases. The germline CDR1 and CDR2 sequences are SNHLY and FYNNEI. This CDR3 has 13 amino acids. Unmatched junction bases numbered 7, after V lost 6 bases and J lost 8 bases.

The CDR3 DNA is TGCGCCAGCAGCCCTCGGGCTAGCGGTCCTCTGGGAGATACGCAGTATTTT. Its translation: CASSPRASGPLGDTQYF. This chain joins TRBV4-3 and TRBJ2-3; 7 nucleotides line up with TRBD2. After removal of 4 bases from V and 5 bases from J, the junction contained 15 bases not matched to a gene. This CDR3 is 17 amino acids long. Germline V gene sequence: CDR1 LGHNA, CDR2 YSLEER.

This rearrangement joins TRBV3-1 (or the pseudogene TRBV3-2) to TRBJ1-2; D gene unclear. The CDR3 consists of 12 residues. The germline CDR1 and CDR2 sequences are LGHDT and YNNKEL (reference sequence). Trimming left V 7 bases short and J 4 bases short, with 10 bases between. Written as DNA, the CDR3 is TGTGCCAGCAACCGTGGAGGCTATGGCTACACCTTC. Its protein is CASNRGGYGYTF.

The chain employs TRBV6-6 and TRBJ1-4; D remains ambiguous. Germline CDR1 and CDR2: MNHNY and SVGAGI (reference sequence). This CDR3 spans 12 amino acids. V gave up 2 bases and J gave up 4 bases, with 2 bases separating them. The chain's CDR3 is CASSYVNEKLFF. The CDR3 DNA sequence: TGTGCCAGCAGTTACGTTAATGAAAAACTGTTTTTT.

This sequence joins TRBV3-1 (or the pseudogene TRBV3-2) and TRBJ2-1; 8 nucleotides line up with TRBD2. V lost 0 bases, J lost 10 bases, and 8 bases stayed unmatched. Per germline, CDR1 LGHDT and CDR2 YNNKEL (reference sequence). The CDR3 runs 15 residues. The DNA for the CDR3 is TGTGCCAGCAGCCAAGATCTCGGCGGGGGGAGAGAGCAGTTCTTC. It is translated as CASSQDLGGGREQFF.

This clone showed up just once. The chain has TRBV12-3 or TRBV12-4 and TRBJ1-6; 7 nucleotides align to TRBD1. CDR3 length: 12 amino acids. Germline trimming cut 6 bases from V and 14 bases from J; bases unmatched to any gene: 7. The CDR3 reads CASRGGEASLHF. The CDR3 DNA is TGTGCCAGCAGAGGGGGCGAGGCATCCCTCCACTTT.

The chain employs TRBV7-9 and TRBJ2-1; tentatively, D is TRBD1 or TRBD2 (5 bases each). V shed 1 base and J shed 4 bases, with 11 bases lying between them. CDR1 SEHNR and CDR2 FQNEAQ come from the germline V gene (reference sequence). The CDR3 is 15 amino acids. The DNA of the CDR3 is TGTGCCAGCAGCTTAGGGGGGAGACCTTACAATGAGCAGTTCTTC. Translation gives CASSLGGRPYNEQFF. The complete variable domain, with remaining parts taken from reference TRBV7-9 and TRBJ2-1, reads DTGVSQNPRHKITKRGQNVTFRCDPISEHNRLYWYRQTLGQGPEFLTYFQNEAQLEKSRLLSDRFSAERPKGSFSTLEIQRTEQGDSAMYLCASSLGGRPYNEQFFGPGTRLTVL.

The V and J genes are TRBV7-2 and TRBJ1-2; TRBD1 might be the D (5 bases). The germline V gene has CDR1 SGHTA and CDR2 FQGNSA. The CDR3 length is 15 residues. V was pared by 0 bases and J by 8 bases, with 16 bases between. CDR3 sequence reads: CASSLAPGLSGGYTF. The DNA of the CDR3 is TGTGCCAGCAGCTTAGCGCCGGGACTATCCGGGGGCTACACCTTC.

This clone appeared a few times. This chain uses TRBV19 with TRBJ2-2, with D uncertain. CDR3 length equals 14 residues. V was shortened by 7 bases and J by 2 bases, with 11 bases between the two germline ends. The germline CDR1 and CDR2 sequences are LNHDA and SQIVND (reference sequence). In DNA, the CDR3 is TGTGCCAGTATCTCCAGGATCAACACCGGGGAGCTGTTTTTT. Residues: CASISRINTGELFF.

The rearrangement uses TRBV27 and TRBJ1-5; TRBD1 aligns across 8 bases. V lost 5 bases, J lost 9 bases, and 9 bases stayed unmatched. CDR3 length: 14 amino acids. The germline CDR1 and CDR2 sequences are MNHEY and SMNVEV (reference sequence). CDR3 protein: CASSPDRARGPQHF. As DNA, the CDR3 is TGTGCCAGCAGTCCGGACAGGGCCCGGGGGCCCCAGCATTTT.

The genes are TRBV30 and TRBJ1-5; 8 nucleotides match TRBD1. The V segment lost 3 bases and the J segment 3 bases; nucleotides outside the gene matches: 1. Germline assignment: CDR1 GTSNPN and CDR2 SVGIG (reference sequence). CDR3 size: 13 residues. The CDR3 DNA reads TGTGCCTGGAGGGGACAGGCCAATCAGCCCCAGCATTTT. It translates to CAWRGQANQPQHF.

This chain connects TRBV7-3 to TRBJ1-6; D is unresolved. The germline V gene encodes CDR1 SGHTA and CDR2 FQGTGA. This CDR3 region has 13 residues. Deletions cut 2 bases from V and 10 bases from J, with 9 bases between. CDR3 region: CASSLELYSPLHF. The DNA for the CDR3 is TGTGCCAGCAGCTTAGAGTTATACTCACCCCTCCACTTT.

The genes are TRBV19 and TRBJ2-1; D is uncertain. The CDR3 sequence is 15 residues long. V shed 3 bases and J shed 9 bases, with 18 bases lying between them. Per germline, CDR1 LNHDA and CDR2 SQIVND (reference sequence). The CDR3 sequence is CASSMASSQLGEQFF. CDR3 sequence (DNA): TGTGCCAGTAGTATGGCGTCTAGTCAACTGGGTGAGCAGTTCTTC. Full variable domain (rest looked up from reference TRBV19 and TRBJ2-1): DGGITQSPKYLFRKEGQNVTLSCEQNLNHDAMYWYRQDPGQGLRLIYYSQIVNDFQKGDIAEGYSVSREKKESFPLTVTSAQKNPTAFYLCASSMASSQLGEQFFGPGTRLTVL.

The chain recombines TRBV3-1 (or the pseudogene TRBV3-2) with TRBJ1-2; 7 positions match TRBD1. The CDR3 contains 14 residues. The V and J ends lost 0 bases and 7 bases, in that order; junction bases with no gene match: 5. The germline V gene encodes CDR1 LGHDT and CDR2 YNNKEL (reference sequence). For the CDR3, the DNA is TGTGCCAGCAGCCAAGATTCCAGGGGGGGTGGCTACACCTTC. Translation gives CASSQDSRGGGYTF.

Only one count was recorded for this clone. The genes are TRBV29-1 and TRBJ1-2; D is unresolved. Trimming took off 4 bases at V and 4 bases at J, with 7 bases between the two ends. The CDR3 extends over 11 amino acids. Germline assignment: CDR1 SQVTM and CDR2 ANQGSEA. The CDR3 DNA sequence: TGCAGCGTTGTTTATGGCTATGGCTACACCTTC. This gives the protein CSVVYGYGYTF.